Described below is a single TCR beta chain sequence and its context. Antigen: not known. The sample comes from a study of a mutant IDH1 vaccine in newly diagnosed glioma. Turning to the study itself: Most patients had radiochemotherapy with temozolomide before enrollment; others had one alone.

Indicated time point: week 23, last vaccination. Vaccination comprised doses that each held 300 ug of mutant IDH1 20-mer peptide, plus topical imiquimod. The germline V gene has CDR1 SGDLS and CDR2 YYNGEE. Trimming cost V 5 bases and J 0 bases; bases outside gene matches: 3. This CDR3 comprises 14 residues. Assay: immunoSEQ multiplex PCR; the TCRdb copy retains only in-frame clones and omits some. The table records about 82,000 clones, approximately 85% of them present only once. The clonotype comes from a man aged 25-45 years with glioma. Some clones in this sample may be carry-over from other donors' samples. Sequencing used PBMCs, obtained from a glioma patient whose treatment included an IDH1 peptide vaccine. The chain joins TRBV9 to TRBJ1-2; 8 bases map to TRBD1. The CDR3 sequence: CASRQGGANYGYTF. The DNA for the CDR3 is TGTGCCAGCAGACAGGGGGGAGCTAACTATGGCTACACCTTC.